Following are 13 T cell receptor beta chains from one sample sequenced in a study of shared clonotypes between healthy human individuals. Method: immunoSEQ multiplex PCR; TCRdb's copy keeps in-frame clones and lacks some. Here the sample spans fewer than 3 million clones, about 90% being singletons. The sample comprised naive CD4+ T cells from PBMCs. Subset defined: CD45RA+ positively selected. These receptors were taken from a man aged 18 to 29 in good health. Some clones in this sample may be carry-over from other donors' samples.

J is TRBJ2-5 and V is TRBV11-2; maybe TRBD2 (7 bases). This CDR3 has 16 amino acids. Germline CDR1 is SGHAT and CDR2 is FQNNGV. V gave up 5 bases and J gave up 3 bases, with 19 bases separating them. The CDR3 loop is CASSLRNGGAEETQYF. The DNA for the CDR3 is TGTGCCAGCAGCCTTAGGAATGGGGGGGCGGAAGAGACCCAGTACTTC.

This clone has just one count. The CDR3 sequence is CASAPGGGYGYTF. Here the CDR3 DNA reads TGCGCCAGCGCCCCAGGGGGCGGCTATGGCTACACCTTC. J is TRBJ1-2 and V is TRBV10-1; 8 bases fit TRBD1. After removal of 8 bases from V and 4 bases from J, the junction contained 6 bases not matched to a gene. Germline values: CDR1 WNHNN, CDR2 SYGVQD (reference sequence). CDR3 length: 13 amino acids.

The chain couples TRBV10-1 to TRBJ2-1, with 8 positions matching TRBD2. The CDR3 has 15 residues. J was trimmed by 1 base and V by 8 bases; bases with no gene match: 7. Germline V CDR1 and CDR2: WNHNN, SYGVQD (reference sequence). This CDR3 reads CASVIGTRSYNEQFF. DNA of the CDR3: TGCGCCAGCGTAATCGGGACTAGGTCCTACAATGAGCAGTTCTTC.

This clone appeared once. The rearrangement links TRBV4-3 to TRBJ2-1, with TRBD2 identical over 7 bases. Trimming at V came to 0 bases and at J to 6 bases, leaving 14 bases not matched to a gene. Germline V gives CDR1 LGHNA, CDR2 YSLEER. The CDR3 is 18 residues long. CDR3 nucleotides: TGCGCCAGCAGCCAAGATAATAGGGACTGGCGGGGGTTCAATGAGCAGTTCTTC. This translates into CASSQDNRDWRGFNEQFF.

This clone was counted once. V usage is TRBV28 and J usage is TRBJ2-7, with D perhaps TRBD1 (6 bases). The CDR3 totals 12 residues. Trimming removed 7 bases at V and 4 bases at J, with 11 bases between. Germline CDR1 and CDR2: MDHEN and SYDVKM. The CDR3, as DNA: TGTGCCAGCAATCACAGGGCTTACGAGCAGTACTTC. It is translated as CASNHRAYEQYF.

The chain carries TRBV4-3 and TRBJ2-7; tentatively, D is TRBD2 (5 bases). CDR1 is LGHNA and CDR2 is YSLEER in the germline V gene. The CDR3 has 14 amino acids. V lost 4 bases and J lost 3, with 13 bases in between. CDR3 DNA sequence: TGCGCCAGCAGCCTACGGACTGGCAACTACGAGCAGTACTTC. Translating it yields CASSLRTGNYEQYF.

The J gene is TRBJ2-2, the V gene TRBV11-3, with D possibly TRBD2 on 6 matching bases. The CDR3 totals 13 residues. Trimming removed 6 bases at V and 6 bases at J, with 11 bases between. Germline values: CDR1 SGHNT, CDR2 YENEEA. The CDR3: CASRGGPAGELFF. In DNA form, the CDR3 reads TGTGCCAGCAGGGGGGGACCCGCCGGGGAGCTGTTTTTT. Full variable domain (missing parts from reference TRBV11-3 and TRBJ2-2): EAGVVQSPRYKIIEKKQPVAFWCNPISGHNTLYWYLQNLGQGPELLIRYENEEAVDDSQLPKDRFSAERLKGVDSTLKIQPAELGDSAVYLCASRGGPAGELFFGEGSRLTVL.

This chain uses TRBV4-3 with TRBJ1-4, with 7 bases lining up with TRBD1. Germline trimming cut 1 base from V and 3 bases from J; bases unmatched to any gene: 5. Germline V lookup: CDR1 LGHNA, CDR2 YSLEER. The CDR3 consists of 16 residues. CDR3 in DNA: TGCGCCAGCAGCCAAGGTATTCAGGGGGCTAATGAAAAACTGTTTTTT. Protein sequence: CASSQGIQGANEKLFF.

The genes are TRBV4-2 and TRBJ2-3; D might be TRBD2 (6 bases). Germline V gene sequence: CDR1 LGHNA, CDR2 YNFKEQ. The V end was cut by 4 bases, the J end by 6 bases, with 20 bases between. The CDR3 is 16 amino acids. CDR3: CASSPDPRRVMDTQYF. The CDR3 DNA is TGTGCCAGCAGCCCAGACCCGCGGAGGGTGATGGATACGCAGTATTTT.

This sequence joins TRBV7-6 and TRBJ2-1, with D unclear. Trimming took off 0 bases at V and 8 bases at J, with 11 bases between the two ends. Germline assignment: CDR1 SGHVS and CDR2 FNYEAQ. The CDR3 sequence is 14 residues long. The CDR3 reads CASSLAELPHEQFF. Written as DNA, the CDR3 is TGTGCCAGCAGCTTAGCGGAACTACCCCATGAGCAGTTCTTC.

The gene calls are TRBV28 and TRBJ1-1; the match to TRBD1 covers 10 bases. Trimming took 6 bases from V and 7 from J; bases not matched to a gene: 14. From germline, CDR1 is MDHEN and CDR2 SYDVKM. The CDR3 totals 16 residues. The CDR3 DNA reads TGTGCCAGCAGAACCGGGACAGGGGCCCTAGGTGGTGAAGCTTTCTTT. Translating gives CASRTGTGALGGEAFF.

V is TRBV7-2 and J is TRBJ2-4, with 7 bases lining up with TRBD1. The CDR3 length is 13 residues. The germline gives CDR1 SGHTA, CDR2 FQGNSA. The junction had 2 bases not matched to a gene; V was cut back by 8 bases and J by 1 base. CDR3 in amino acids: CASGGQAKNIQYF. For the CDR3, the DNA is TGTGCCAGCGGGGGACAGGCCAAAAACATTCAGTACTTC.

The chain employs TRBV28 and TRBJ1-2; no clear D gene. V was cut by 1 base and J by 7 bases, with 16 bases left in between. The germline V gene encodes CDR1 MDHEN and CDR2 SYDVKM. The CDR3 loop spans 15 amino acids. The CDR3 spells CASSLSVSRRGGYTF. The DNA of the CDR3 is TGTGCCAGCAGTTTATCTGTATCCCGAAGAGGTGGCTACACCTTC.